Shown below are 2 T cell receptor beta chains from a single sample sequenced in a study of blood T cell repertoires in COVID-19. TCRdb's table, derived via immunoSEQ multiplex PCR, lists solely in-frame clones and lacks some. Seen here are some 200,000 clones, about 90% observed once, and the top ten hold roughly 2.5%. Material: peripheral blood. The source is a middle-aged man with active or convalescent COVID-19.

The J gene is TRBJ2-1, the V gene TRBV29-1; tentatively, D is TRBD2 (6 bases). The ends were cut back, 7 bases at V and 6 bases at J, with 19 bases in the middle. Germline V CDR1 and CDR2: SQVTM, ANQGSEA. CDR3 length: 14 residues. The CDR3 region has the DNA TGCAGCGCAACCGGGACTCTGAGCGGCAATGAGCAGTTCTTC. It translates to CSATGTLSGNEQFF.

This chain joins TRBV28 and TRBJ1-1; a possible D gene is TRBD1 (5 bases). From germline, CDR1 is MDHEN and CDR2 SYDVKM. The length of the CDR3 is 16 residues. Trimming shortened V by 2 bases and J by 5 bases, and 18 bases separated the two germline ends. CDR3 in amino acids: CASSLQTDSVKTEAFF. The CDR3 DNA is TGTGCCAGCAGTTTACAGACCGACAGTGTAAAGACTGAAGCTTTCTTT.